A selection of T cell receptor beta chains follows, all from one sample in a study of OX40 agonist ivuxolimab in advanced cancers. The repertoire was sequenced with immunoSEQ multiplex PCR; TCRdb's copy has only in-frame clones and lacks some. In the table there are about 78,000 clones, 92% of which are singletons. The input for sequencing was CD4+ or CD8+ T cells sorted from blood, taken in a trial of the OX40 agonist ivuxolimab. The receptors were gathered from an adult with an advanced solid tumor such as melanoma, head and neck, liver or kidney cancer. The CDR3 runs from the conserved cysteine through the conserved F or W. D genes are given only for firm matches. For some rows the clone size is stated as once, few or many, or as a class when expanded; others skip it.

clone_size j_call v_call d_call cdr3_aa cdr3_nt
. TRBJ1-1 TRBV28 TRBD1 CASSLFVVWTGGTEAFF TGTGCCAGCAGTTTATTTGTGGTCTGGACAGGGGGCACTGAAGCTTTCTTT
. TRBJ2-3 TRBV11-2 TRBD1 CASSLGQGFADTQYF TGTGCCAGCAGCCTGGGACAGGGGTTTGCAGATACGCAGTATTTT
. TRBJ2-1 TRBV5-6 . CASSSYRASSYNEQFF TGTGCCAGCAGCTCATACAGGGCAAGCTCCTACAATGAGCAGTTCTTC
. TRBJ2-1 TRBV7-6 . CASSYRPLDQSSYNEQFF TGTGCCAGCAGCTACAGACCCCTGGACCAAAGCTCCTACAATGAGCAGTTCTTC
once TRBJ2-2 TRBV2 TRBD2 CASVGLQRNTGELFF TGTGCCAGCGTGGGACTACAACGTAACACCGGGGAGCTGTTTTTT
. TRBJ1-6 TRBV4-1 TRBD1 CASSQGISGTANSPLHF TGCGCCAGCAGCCAAGGAATTTCGGGGACAGCTAATTCACCCCTCCACTTT
. TRBJ2-2 TRBV11-2 . CASSLMGQTTGELFF TGTGCCAGCAGCTTAATGGGACAAACCACCGGGGAGCTGTTTTTT
. TRBJ2-2 TRBV18 . CASSPSLPAIANTGELFF TGTGCCAGCTCACCGTCGCTGCCAGCCATCGCGAACACCGGGGAGCTGTTTTTT
. TRBJ2-3 TRBV27 . CASSLESYTDTQYF TGTGCCAGCAGTTTAGAGTCGTACACAGATACGCAGTATTTT
. TRBJ1-5 TRBV6-6 TRBD1 CASSISGQGINQPQHF TGTGCCAGCAGTATATCGGGACAGGGGATCAATCAGCCCCAGCATTTT
once TRBJ2-3 TRBV5-1 TRBD2 CASSLRTSGGARTDTQYF TGCGCCAGCAGCTTAAGGACTAGCGGGGGGGCCCGCACAGATACGCAGTATTTT
. TRBJ1-2 TRBV5-1 . CASSLGAENYGYTF TGCGCCAGCAGCCTCGGGGCTGAAAACTATGGCTACACCTTC
. TRBJ2-2 TRBV28 . CASSLGVGELFF TGTGCCAGCAGTTTAGGGGTCGGGGAGCTGTTTTTT
. TRBJ1-2 TRBV2 . CASSPDSPYGYTF TGTGCCAGCAGCCCCGACAGCCCCTATGGCTACACCTTC
. TRBJ2-2 TRBV7-8 . CASSKSRGSGELFF TGTGCCAGCAGTAAAAGTAGGGGCAGCGGGGAGCTGTTTTTT
. TRBJ1-2 TRBV28 TRBD1 CASSREGANYGYTF TGTGCCAGCAGTCGTGAGGGGGCGAACTATGGCTACACCTTC
. TRBJ2-1 TRBV29-1 . CSVAARRGPDSYNEQFF TGCAGCGTTGCGGCACGTCGTGGGCCCGACTCCTACAATGAGCAGTTCTTC
. TRBJ1-3 TRBV4-1 TRBD1 CASSQESRGTGNTIYF TGCGCCAGCAGCCAAGAGAGCAGGGGGACGGGAAACACCATATATTTT
. TRBJ1-1 TRBV30 . CAWSALNTEAFF TGTGCCTGGAGTGCGCTGAACACTGAAGCTTTCTTT
. TRBJ2-3 TRBV19 . CASRRTPGDTQYF TGTGCCAGTAGGAGGACCCCGGGTGATACGCAGTATTTT
. TRBJ2-3 TRBV7-8 . CASSLEIGDTQYF TGTGCCAGCAGCTTAGAAATAGGGGATACGCAGTATTTT
. TRBJ2-2 TRBV27 TRBD1 CASSPWTGENTGELFF TGTGCCAGCAGTCCCTGGACAGGGGAGAACACCGGGGAGCTGTTTTTT
once TRBJ2-5 TRBV6-1 . CASNLRGRGWETQYF TGTGCCAGCAACCTTCGGGGCAGGGGCTGGGAGACCCAGTACTTC
. TRBJ2-2 TRBV7-2 . CASSRGDTNTGELFF TGTGCCAGCAGCCGGGGGGACACGAACACCGGGGAGCTGTTTTTT
. TRBJ2-7 TRBV7-2 . CASSTSTNYEQYF TGTGCCAGCAGCACGTCTACCAACTACGAGCAGTACTTC
. TRBJ1-2 TRBV28 . CASSLTGGLGYGYTF TGTGCCAGCAGTCTAACCGGGGGGCTTGGGTATGGCTACACCTTC
. TRBJ2-1 TRBV5-1 TRBD2 CASSPLTSGVYNEQFF TGCGCCAGCAGCCCGTTAACTAGCGGGGTCTACAATGAGCAGTTCTTC
. TRBJ2-1 TRBV28 TRBD2 CASSLSGGSTYNEQFF TGTGCCAGCAGTTTGTCCGGCGGGAGTACCTACAATGAGCAGTTCTTC
. TRBJ2-3 TRBV19 TRBD2 CASRKTSETDTQYF TGTGCCAGTCGAAAGACTAGCGAGACAGATACGCAGTATTTT
. TRBJ2-3 TRBV19 . CASSTFTDTQYF TGTGCCAGTAGTACCTTCACAGATACGCAGTATTTT
. TRBJ1-1 TRBV21-1 . CASNYDRAGTEAFF TGTGCCAGCAACTACGACAGGGCAGGAACTGAAGCTTTCTTT
. TRBJ2-5 TRBV18 TRBD2 CASSGLAGVQETQYF TGTGCCAGCTCCGGACTAGCGGGGGTCCAAGAGACCCAGTACTTC
. TRBJ2-7 TRBV2 TRBD2 CASQPLGLDGSEQYF TGTGCCAGCCAACCATTAGGACTAGACGGCTCCGAGCAGTACTTC
. TRBJ2-5 TRBV5-1 . CASSLGGAHQETQYF TGCGCCAGCAGCTTGGGCGGAGCCCACCAAGAGACCCAGTACTTC
. TRBJ2-1 TRBV18 TRBD2 CASSPPNSGSSEQFF TGTGCCAGCTCACCACCAAATAGCGGGAGCAGTGAGCAGTTCTTC
. TRBJ1-4 TRBV6-6 . CASSFPGSTNEKLFF TGTGCCAGCAGTTTCCCAGGGAGCACTAATGAAAAACTGTTTTTT
. TRBJ1-5 TRBV19 . CASSLRDIFAPQHF TGTGCCAGTAGTCTCCGGGACATCTTCGCGCCCCAGCATTTT
once TRBJ1-1 TRBV11-3 . CASSFSQNTEAFF TGTGCCAGCAGCTTTTCACAGAACACTGAAGCTTTCTTT
. TRBJ2-2 TRBV7-7 . CASSLGATGTGELFF TGTGCTAGCAGCTTAGGGGCCACCGGGACCGGGGAGCTGTTTTTT
. TRBJ1-2 TRBV5-8 . CASSLPGVSYYGYTF TGTGCCAGCAGCCTTCCCGGGGTCTCGTACTATGGCTACACCTTC
. TRBJ2-7 TRBV28 . CASSTPSSYEQYF TGTGCCAGCAGTACCCCAAGTTCCTACGAGCAGTACTTC
. TRBJ1-2 TRBV29-1 . CSVDYVLGSGYTF TGCAGCGTTGATTATGTGCTTGGTAGCGGCTACACCTTC